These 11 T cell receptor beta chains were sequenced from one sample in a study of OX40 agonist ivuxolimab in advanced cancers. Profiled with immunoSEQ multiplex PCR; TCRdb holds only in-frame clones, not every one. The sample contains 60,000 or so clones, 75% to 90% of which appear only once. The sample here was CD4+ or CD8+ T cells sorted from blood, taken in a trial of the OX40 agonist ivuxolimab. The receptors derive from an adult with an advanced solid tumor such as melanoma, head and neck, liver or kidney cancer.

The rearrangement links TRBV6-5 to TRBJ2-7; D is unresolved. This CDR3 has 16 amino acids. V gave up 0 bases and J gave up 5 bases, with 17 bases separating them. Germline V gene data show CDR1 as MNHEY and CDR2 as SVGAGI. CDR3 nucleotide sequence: TGTGCCAGCAGTTACTCGGGCAGCCCTTCTAGGAACGAGCAGTACTTC. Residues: CASSYSGSPSRNEQYF.

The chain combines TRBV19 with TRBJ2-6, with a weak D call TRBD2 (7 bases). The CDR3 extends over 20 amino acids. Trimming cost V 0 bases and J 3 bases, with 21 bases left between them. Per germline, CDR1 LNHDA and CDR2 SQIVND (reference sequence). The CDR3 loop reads CASSIDGPGGLSVGANVLTF. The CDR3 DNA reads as TGTGCCAGTAGTATAGATGGGCCCGGGGGGCTATCAGTTGGGGCCAACGTCCTGACTTTC.

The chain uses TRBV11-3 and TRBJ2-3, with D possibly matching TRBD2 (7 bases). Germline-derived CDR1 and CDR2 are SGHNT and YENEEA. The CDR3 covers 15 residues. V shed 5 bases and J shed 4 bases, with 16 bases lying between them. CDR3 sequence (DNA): TGTGCCAGCAGCCCGAGAGGGGGGGACTCAGATACGCAGTATTTT. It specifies CASSPRGGDSDTQYF. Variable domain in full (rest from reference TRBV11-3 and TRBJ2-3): EAGVVQSPRYKIIEKKQPVAFWCNPISGHNTLYWYLQNLGQGPELLIRYENEEAVDDSQLPKDRFSAERLKGVDSTLKIQPAELGDSAVYLCASSPRGGDSDTQYFGPGTRLTVL.

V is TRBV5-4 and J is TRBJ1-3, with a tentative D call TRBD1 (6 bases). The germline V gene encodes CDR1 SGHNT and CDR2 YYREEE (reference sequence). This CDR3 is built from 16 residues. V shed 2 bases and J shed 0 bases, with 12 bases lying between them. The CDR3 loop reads CASSFGGRVSGNTIYF. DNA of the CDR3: TGTGCCAGCAGCTTCGGGGGGCGAGTCTCTGGAAACACCATATATTTT.

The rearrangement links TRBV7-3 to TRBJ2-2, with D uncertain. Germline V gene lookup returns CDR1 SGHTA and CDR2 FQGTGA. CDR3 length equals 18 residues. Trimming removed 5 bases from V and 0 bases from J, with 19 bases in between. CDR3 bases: TGTGCCAGCAGCCCGCATAAATCTACTGAAACGAACACCGGGGAGCTGTTTTTT. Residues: CASSPHKSTETNTGELFF. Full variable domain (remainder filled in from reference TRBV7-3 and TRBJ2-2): GAGVSQTPSNKVTEKGKYVELRCDPISGHTALYWYRQSLGQGPEFLIYFQGTGAADDSGLPNDRFFAVRPEGSVSTLKIQRTERGDSAVYLCASSPHKSTETNTGELFFGEGSRLTVL.

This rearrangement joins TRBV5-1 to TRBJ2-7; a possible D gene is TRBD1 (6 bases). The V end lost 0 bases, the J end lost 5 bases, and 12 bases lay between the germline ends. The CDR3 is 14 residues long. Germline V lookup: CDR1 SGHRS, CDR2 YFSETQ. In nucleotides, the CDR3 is TGCGCCAGCAGCTTGGTCCAGGGGACCCACGAGCAGTACTTC. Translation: CASSLVQGTHEQYF.

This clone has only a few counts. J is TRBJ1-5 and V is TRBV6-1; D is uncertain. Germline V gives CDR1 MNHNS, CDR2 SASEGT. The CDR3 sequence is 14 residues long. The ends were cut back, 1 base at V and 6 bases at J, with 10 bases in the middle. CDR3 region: CASSEGLGFQPQHF. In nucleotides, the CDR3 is TGTGCCAGCAGTGAAGGCTTGGGCTTTCAGCCCCAGCATTTT.

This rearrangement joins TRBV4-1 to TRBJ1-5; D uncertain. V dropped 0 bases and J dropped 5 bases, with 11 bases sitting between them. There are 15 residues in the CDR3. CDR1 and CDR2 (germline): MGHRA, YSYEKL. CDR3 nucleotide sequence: TGCGCCAGCAGCCAAGATAATGGGAGGGATCAGCCCCAGCATTTT. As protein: CASSQDNGRDQPQHF.

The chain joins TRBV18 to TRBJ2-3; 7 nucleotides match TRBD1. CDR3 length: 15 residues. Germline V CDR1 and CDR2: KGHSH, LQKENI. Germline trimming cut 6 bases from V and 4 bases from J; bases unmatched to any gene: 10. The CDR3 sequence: CASSLRQGVADTQYF. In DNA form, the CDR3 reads TGTGCCAGCTCCCTACGCCAGGGGGTCGCAGATACGCAGTATTTT.

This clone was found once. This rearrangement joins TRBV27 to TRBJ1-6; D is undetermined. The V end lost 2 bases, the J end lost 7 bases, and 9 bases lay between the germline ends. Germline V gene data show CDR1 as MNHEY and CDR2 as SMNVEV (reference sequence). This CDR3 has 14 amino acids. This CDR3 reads CASSLKGGNSPLHF. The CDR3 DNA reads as TGTGCCAGCAGTTTAAAGGGCGGGAATTCACCCCTCCACTTT.

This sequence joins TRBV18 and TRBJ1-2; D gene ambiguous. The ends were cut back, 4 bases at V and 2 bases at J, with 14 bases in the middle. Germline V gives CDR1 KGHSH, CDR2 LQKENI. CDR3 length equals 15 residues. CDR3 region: CASSRTEGLNYGYTF. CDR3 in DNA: TGTGCCAGCTCACGCACAGAGGGTTTAAACTATGGCTACACCTTC.